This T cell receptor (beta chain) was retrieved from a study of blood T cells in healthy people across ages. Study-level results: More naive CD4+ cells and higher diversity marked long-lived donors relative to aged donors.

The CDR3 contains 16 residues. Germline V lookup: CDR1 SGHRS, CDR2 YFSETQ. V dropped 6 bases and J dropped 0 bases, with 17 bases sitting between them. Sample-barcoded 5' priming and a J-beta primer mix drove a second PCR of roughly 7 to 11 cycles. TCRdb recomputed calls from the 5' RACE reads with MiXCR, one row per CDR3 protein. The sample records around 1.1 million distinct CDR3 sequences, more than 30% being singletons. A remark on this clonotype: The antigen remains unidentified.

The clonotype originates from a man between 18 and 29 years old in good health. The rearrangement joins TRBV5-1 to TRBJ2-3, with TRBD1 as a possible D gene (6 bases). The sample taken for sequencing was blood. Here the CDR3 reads CASTPWGRLSTDTQYF. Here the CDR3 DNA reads TGCGCCAGCACCCCTTGGGGGCGGCTAAGCACAGATACGCAGTATTTT. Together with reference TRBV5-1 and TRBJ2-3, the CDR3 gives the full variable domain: KAGVTQTPRYLIKTRGQQVTLSCSPISGHRSVSWYQQTPGQGLQFLFEYFSETQRNKGNFPGRFSGRQFSNSRSEMNVSTLELGDSALYLCASTPWGRLSTDTQYFGPGTRLTVL.